This T cell receptor beta chain was retrieved from a study of OX40 agonist ivuxolimab in advanced cancers. On the study more broadly: Age averaged around 60 years (range about 20 to 79), and roughly 80% were male. It was permissible to have had prior anti-PD-1, anti-PD-L1 or anti-CTLA-4 therapy, and over 35% had some. General study points: The study found among the lowest clonal expansion in partial responders at 0.1-3.0 mg/kg.

On this clone itself: No antigen is known for it.

Trimming took 2 bases from V and 3 from J; bases not matched to a gene: 1. The CDR3 has 14 amino acids. The germline V gene has CDR1 MNHEY and CDR2 SMNVEV (reference sequence). The table came from immunoSEQ multiplex PCR; TCRdb's copy has only in-frame clones and leaves some out. This repertoire shows about 61,000 clones, roughly 90% found once; its top ten account for around 25%. The TCR sequence derives from an adult with an advanced solid tumor such as melanoma, head and neck, liver or kidney cancer. Specimen: CD4+ or CD8+ T cells sorted from blood, collected in a trial of the OX40 agonist ivuxolimab. The rearrangement uses TRBV27 and TRBJ1-5; 7 positions agree with TRBD1. CDR3 in amino acids: CASSLDRVNQPQHF. The CDR3 coding sequence is TGTGCCAGCAGTTTAGACAGGGTCAATCAGCCCCAGCATTTT.